Described below is a single T cell receptor beta chain sequence and its context. Antigen: not known. This entry comes from a study of cytomegalovirus exposure and HLA in healthy donors. CDR1 SNHLY and CDR2 FYNNEI come from the germline V gene. J gave up 10 bases and V 7 bases, and 7 bases lay outside the gene matches. The CDR3 is 15 residues long. 13 Jbeta primers and 60 Vbeta primers were used for the PCR. Measured with immunoSEQ multiplex PCR; TCRdb has only the in-frame clones, and not every one. Here the sample spans around 170,000 clones, around 73% being singletons. Overall study results and limits: Within the data, a cluster of highly shared sequence variants was likely a sequencing artifact. High sensitivity and specificity were reportedly achieved when the classifier diagnosed cytomegalovirus status. Within a later analysis, the majority of CMV-associated TCR beta chains appeared HLA-restricted. Highest at DRB1 and lowest at HLA-C, TCR association rates differed among HLA loci in a later analysis.

V gene TRBV2 combines with J gene TRBJ2-1, with 16 bases identical to TRBD2. This TCR was recovered from a male donor in good health and CMV-seronegative. Sample: PBMCs. The CDR3 loop reads CASTGTSGGAGEQFF. Written as DNA, the CDR3 is TGTGCCAGCACTGGGACTAGCGGGGGGGCGGGCGAGCAGTTCTTC.